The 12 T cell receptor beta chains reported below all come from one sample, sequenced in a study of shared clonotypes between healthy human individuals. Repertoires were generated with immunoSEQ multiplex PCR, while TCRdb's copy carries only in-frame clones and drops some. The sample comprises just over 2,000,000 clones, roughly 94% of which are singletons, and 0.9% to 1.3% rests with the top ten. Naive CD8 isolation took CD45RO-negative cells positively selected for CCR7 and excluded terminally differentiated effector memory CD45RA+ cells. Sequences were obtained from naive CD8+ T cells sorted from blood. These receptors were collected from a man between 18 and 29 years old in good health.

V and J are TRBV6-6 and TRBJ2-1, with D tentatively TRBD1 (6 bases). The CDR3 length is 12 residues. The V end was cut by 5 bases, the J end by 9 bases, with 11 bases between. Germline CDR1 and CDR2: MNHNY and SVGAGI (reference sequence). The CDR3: CASSAGVSEQFF. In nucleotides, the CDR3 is TGTGCCAGCAGTGCAGGGGTGAGTGAGCAGTTCTTC.

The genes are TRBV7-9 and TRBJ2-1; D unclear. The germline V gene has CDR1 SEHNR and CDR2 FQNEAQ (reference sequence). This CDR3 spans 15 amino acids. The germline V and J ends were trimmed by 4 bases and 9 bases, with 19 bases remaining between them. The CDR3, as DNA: TGTGCCAGCAGCTGGAAGGACCCGTCATCTGGTGAGCAGTTCTTC. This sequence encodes CASSWKDPSSGEQFF.

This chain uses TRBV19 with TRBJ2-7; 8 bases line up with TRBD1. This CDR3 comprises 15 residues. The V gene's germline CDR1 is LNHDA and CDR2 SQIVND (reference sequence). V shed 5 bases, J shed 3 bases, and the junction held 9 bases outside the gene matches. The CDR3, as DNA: TGTGCCAGTAGTGCTGGACAGGGACCATTCTACGAGCAGTACTTC. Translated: CASSAGQGPFYEQYF.

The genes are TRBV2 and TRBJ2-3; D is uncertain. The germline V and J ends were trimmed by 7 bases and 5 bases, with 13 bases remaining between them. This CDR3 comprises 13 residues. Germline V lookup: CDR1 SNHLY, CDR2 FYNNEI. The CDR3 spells CASKAEARDTQYF. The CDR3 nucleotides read TGTGCCAGCAAGGCCGAAGCCAGAGATACGCAGTATTTT.

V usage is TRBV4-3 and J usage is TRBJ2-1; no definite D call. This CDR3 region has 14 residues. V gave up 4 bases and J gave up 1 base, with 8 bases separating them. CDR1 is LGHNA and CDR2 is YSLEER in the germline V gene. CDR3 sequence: CASSPARSYNEQFF. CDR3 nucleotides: TGCGCCAGCAGCCCGGCGAGATCCTACAATGAGCAGTTCTTC.

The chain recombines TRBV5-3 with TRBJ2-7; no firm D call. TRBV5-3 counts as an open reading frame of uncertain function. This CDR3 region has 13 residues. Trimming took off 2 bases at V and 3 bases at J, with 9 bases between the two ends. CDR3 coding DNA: TGTGCCAGAAGCTTACCTAGGGTCTACGAGCAGTACTTC. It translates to CARSLPRVYEQYF.

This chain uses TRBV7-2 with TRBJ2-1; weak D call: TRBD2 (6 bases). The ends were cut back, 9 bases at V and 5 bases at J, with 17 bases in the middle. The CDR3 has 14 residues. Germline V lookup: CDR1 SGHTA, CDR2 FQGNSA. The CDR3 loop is CASNWRGPNNEQFF. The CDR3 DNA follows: TGTGCCAGTAACTGGCGGGGCCCCAACAATGAGCAGTTCTTC. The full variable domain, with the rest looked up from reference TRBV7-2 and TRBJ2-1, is GAGVSQSPSNKVTEKGKDVELRCDPISGHTALYWYRQSLGQGLEFLIYFQGNSAPDKSGLPSDRFSAERTGGSVSTLTIQRTQQEDSAVYLCASNWRGPNNEQFFGPGTRLTVL.

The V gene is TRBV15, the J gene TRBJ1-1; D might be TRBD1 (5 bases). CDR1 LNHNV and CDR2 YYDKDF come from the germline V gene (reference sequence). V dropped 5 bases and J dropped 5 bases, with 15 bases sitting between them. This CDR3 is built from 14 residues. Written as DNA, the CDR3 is TGTGCCACCAGCGGGGCGACTATGACGACTGAAGCTTTCTTT. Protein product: CATSGATMTTEAFF.

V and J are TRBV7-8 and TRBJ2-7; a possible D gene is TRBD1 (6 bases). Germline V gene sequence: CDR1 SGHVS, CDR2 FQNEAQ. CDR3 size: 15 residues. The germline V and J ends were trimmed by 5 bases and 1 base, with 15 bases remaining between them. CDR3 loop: CASSTPGHISYEQYF. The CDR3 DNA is TGTGCCAGCAGCACCCCGGGACACATATCCTACGAGCAGTACTTC.

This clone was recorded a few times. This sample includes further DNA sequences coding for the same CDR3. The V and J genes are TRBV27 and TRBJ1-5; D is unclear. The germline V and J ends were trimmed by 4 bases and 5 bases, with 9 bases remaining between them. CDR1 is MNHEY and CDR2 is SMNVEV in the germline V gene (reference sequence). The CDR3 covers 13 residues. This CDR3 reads CASSWGGDQPQHF. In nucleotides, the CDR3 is TGTGCCAGCAGTTGGGGAGGAGATCAGCCCCAGCATTTT.

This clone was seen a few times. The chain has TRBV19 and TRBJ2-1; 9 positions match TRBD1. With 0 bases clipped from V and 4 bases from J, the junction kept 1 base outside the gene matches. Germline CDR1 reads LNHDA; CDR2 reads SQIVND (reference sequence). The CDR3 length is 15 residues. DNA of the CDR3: TGTGCCAGTAGTATAGACGGGACAGGGTACAATGAGCAGTTCTTC. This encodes CASSIDGTGYNEQFF.

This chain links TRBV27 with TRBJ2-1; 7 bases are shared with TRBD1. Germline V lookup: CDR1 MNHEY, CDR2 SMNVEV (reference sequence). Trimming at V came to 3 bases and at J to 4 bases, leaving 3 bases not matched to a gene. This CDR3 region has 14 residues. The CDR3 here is CASSFPGQYNEQFF. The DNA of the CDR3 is TGTGCCAGCAGTTTTCCGGGACAGTACAATGAGCAGTTCTTC.